One and the same sample provided the 9 T cell receptor beta chains below, sequenced in a study of cytotoxic CD8 clonotypes in ibrutinib-treated CLL. The protocol was immunoSEQ multiplex PCR, while the TCRdb copy is restricted to in-frame clones and leaves out a portion. Of roughly 42,000 clones listed, roughly two thirds are singletons. Sequencing was performed on PBMCs, taken at disease progression, from a patient treated with ibrutinib. The receptors here all came from a human donor with chronic lymphocytic leukemia.

The chain couples TRBV6-5 to TRBJ2-7, with TRBD2 matching over 11 bases. CDR1 and CDR2 from the germline V gene are MNHEY and SVGAGI. Germline trimming cut 5 bases from V and 6 bases from J; bases unmatched to any gene: 6. The CDR3 is 14 residues long. CDR3 DNA sequence: TGTGCCAGCAGTGCACTAGCGGGAGAAGGCGAGCAGTACTTC. Translated: CASSALAGEGEQYF.

V is TRBV27 and J is TRBJ2-3, with 8 positions matching TRBD2. Germline values: CDR1 MNHEY, CDR2 SMNVEV (reference sequence). Trimming removed 2 bases from V and 6 bases from J; junction bases left unmatched: 7. This CDR3 has 15 residues. CDR3 sequence: CASSLDLAGSDTQYF. The CDR3 nucleotides read TGTGCCAGCAGTTTAGACCTAGCGGGCAGCGATACGCAGTATTTT.

The table lists this clone with a few counts. The V gene is TRBV4-2, the J gene TRBJ2-5; 7 bases are a match to TRBD2. With V trimmed by 3 bases and J by 1 base, 8 bases remained unmatched. CDR3 size: 16 residues. CDR1 and CDR2 (germline): LGHNA, YNFKEQ. The CDR3 region is CASSQQASSGQETQYF. CDR3 bases: TGTGCCAGCAGCCAGCAAGCCTCTAGCGGCCAAGAGACCCAGTACTTC.

The J gene is TRBJ2-3, the V gene TRBV6-4; no firm D call. Germline CDR1 reads MRHNA; CDR2 reads SNTAGT. V was shortened by 2 bases and J by 4 bases, with 7 bases between the two germline ends. This CDR3 is built from 13 residues. The CDR3: CASSDGVADTQYF. The CDR3 DNA follows: TGTGCCAGCAGTGACGGGGTCGCAGATACGCAGTATTTT.

The chain uses TRBV5-1 and TRBJ2-7; D gene unclear. The V gene's germline CDR1 is SGHRS and CDR2 YFSETQ. This CDR3 contains 14 residues. Between the trimmed V and J ends, which lost 4 bases and 0 bases, there was a span of 11 bases. CDR3 in DNA: TGCGCCAGCAGCGTCACGACGGGCTCCTACGAGCAGTACTTC. It specifies CASSVTTGSYEQYF.

V usage is TRBV2 and J usage is TRBJ2-4; 9 bases are shared with TRBD1. Germline V gene sequence: CDR1 SNHLY, CDR2 FYNNEI. V was pared by 6 bases and J by 4 bases, with 10 bases of the junction left unmatched. The CDR3 covers 16 residues. In DNA form, the CDR3 reads TGTGCCAGCAGCCCCGGGGACAGGGATGTGAAAAACATTCAGTACTTC. It yields the protein CASSPGDRDVKNIQYF.

This clone turned up a few times. The chain uses TRBV14 and TRBJ1-1; D not certain. CDR1 SGHDN and CDR2 FVKESK come from the germline V gene. V lost 0 bases, J lost 10 bases, and 9 bases lay in between. The CDR3 length is 12 residues. CDR3 nucleotide sequence: TGTGCCAGCAGCCAAGAAAGGGTCCGAGCTTTCTTT. Protein: CASSQERVRAFF.

This clone was recorded at least ten times. The chain uses TRBV19 and TRBJ2-2; TRBD2 matches 11 bases. The CDR3 is 16 residues long. V shed 9 bases, J shed 3 bases, and the junction held 9 bases outside the gene matches. Germline assignment: CDR1 LNHDA and CDR2 SQIVND (reference sequence). DNA for the CDR3: TGTGCCAGCATGACCGGGACTAGCGGCTACACCGGGGAGCTGTTTTTT. Encoded protein: CASMTGTSGYTGELFF.

In this sample, this clone turned up once. V and J are TRBV7-3 and TRBJ2-7; TRBD2 might be the D (5 bases). V was pared by 0 bases and J by 6 bases, with 6 bases between. Germline V lookup: CDR1 SGHTA, CDR2 FQGTGA. The CDR3 has 12 amino acids. This CDR3 reads CASSLTGGEQYF. CDR3 DNA sequence: TGTGCCAGCAGCTTAACCGGAGGCGAGCAGTACTTC.